This paragraph covers one TCR beta chain sequence. This entry belongs to a study of blood T cell repertoires in COVID-19. Background on the study: Material from acute and convalescent COVID-19 was sourced from the United States, Italy and Spain. The cDNA or gDNA used as material had been derived from T cells, B-cell-depleted T cells, or PBMCs.

Authors' data handling: How many nucleated cells were present was estimated from reference gene primer amplification. Profiling relied on immunoSEQ multiplex PCR, and the TCRdb table lists in-frame clones only, not all of them. V and J calls and clone size come straight from that table; D and trimming were deduced from the DNA. The repertoire includes 81,000 or so clones, approximately 92% of them detected once, and about 5.9% sits in the top ten. The CDR3 totals 16 residues. CDR1 SGHNT and CDR2 YENEEA come from the germline V gene. The trim removed 3 bases at V and 6 bases at J, leaving 10 bases unmatched.

The receptor was isolated from an older woman with active COVID-19. This rearrangement joins TRBV11-3 to TRBJ2-2, with 7 positions matching TRBD2. Source material: peripheral blood. The CDR3 loop reads CASSFSGWEGAGELFF. The CDR3 nucleotides read TGTGCCAGCAGCTTTAGTGGTTGGGAGGGAGCCGGGGAGCTGTTTTTT.